The 5 T cell receptor beta chains listed next were all sequenced from one sample in a study of blood T cell repertoires in COVID-19. Using immunoSEQ multiplex PCR, the repertoire was profiled, and TCRdb retains in-frame clones only, with some absent. Of around 80,000 clones in the sample, 88% were seen once. Sequenced input: peripheral blood. The receptor set was obtained from a woman aged 80 or over with acute or convalescent COVID-19.

This chain uses TRBV10-3 with TRBJ2-2; D is perhaps TRBD1 (6 bases). Trimming removed 8 bases at V and 4 bases at J, with 17 bases between. CDR3 length: 15 amino acids. CDR1 and CDR2 from the germline V gene are ENHRY and SYGVKD. The CDR3: CAIQEGVWGTGELFF. For the CDR3, the DNA is TGTGCCATCCAAGAGGGGGTTTGGGGCACCGGGGAGCTGTTTTTT.

This rearrangement joins TRBV2 to TRBJ1-4; the match to TRBD1 covers 7 bases. The V gene's germline CDR1 is SNHLY and CDR2 FYNNEI. This CDR3 comprises 15 residues. V dropped 5 bases and J dropped 4; count of bases not matched to a gene: 7. The CDR3 DNA is TGTGCCAGCAGTTTAACGGACAGGCTTAATGAAAAACTGTTTTTT. Its translation is CASSLTDRLNEKLFF.

V and J are TRBV5-1 and TRBJ2-1, with 9 bases lining up with TRBD2. The CDR3 extends over 16 amino acids. The germline CDR1 and CDR2 sequences are SGHRS and YFSETQ. J gave up 3 bases and V 0 bases, and 4 bases lay outside the gene matches. The CDR3 sequence: CASSLVSGRHYNEQFF. The DNA of the CDR3 is TGCGCCAGCAGCTTGGTTAGCGGGAGACACTACAATGAGCAGTTCTTC.

CDR3 bases: TGCGCCAGCAGTGAGTCCTATTCCGGGACTAGCGGGGGGAAGTTAGCCAAAAACATTCAGTACTTC. Its translation is CASSESYSGTSGGKLAKNIQYF. The chain couples TRBV10-1 to TRBJ2-4; 15 bases align to TRBD2. Germline CDR1 is WNHNN and CDR2 is SYGVQD (reference sequence). The V and J ends lost 0 bases and 0 bases, in that order; junction bases with no gene match: 12. This CDR3 is 22 amino acids long.

The rearrangement links TRBV7-2 to TRBJ2-7, with TRBD1 matching over 10 bases. This CDR3 has 16 residues. CDR1 is SGHTA, CDR2 FQGNSA, per germline. With 0 bases clipped from V and 3 bases from J, the junction kept 5 bases outside the gene matches. CDR3 nucleotides: TGTGCCAGCAGCTTAGCCGGACAGGGGGAACTCTACGAGCAGTACTTC. Translation gives CASSLAGQGELYEQYF.